The present entry profiles one T cell receptor beta chain with its context. Its antigen is not known. Selected positively for CCR7 and CD45RO-negative, naive CD8 cells excluded terminally differentiated effector memory CD45RA+ cells. Healthy HIV-negative adults without recent acute infections or vaccinations served as donors. This sample was included in a study of shared clonotypes between healthy human individuals. Study-level information: Each donor had three CD4 naive, three CD4 memory, two CD8 naive and one CD8 memory plate. The study's findings and limits: A limitation of the genetic and exposure-history diversity represented arose from few donors.

Once extracted for a subset, genomic DNA was divided evenly among several immunoSEQ plates. Generated by immunoSEQ multiplex PCR, the TCRdb table keeps only in-frame clones and is missing some. The sample has approximately 590,000 clones, around 95% seen once; the top ten hold 0.11%. This CDR3 is built from 17 residues. In germline, CDR1 is SGDLS, CDR2 YYNGEE. Unmatched junction bases numbered 14, after V lost 2 bases and J lost 5 bases. The source material was naive CD8+ T cells sorted from blood. The chain is built from TRBV9 and TRBJ2-7, with 9 positions matching TRBD1. The sequence was collected from a woman aged 30 to 39 in good health. The CDR3 spells CASSVGKQGAIIHEQYF. CDR3 DNA sequence: TGTGCCAGCAGCGTGGGAAAACAGGGGGCTATAATCCACGAGCAGTACTTC.